What follows are 5 T cell receptor beta chains derived from one specimen sequenced in a study of cytotoxic CD8 clonotypes in ibrutinib-treated CLL. The repertoire was sequenced with immunoSEQ multiplex PCR; TCRdb's copy has only in-frame clones and lacks some. The sample shows some 4,600 clones, around 83% of them seen only once. The material sequenced was PBMCs, taken before ibrutinib treatment. The receptors were sampled from a human donor with chronic lymphocytic leukemia.

This clone qualifies as large. V usage is TRBV19 and J usage is TRBJ2-3; D is ambiguous. The CDR3 spans 10 residues. Trimming left V 7 bases short and J 6 bases short, with 5 bases between. The germline V gene has CDR1 LNHDA and CDR2 SQIVND (reference sequence). CDR3 coding DNA: TGTGCCAGTATGGGGGATACGCAGTATTTT. It translates to CASMGDTQYF.

This chain links TRBV7-9 with TRBJ2-7, with D unresolved. The V and J ends lost 3 bases and 4 bases respectively, with 10 bases between them. In germline, CDR1 is SEHNR, CDR2 FQNEAQ (reference sequence). This CDR3 has 13 amino acids. The CDR3 DNA reads TGTGCCAGCAGCTTTGACGGACCGTACGAGCAGTACTTC. Its translation: CASSFDGPYEQYF. The variable domain in full, with the rest retrieved from reference TRBV7-9 and TRBJ2-7, is DTGVSQNPRHKITKRGQNVTFRCDPISEHNRLYWYRQTLGQGPEFLTYFQNEAQLEKSRLLSDRFSAERPKGSFSTLEIQRTEQGDSAMYLCASSFDGPYEQYFGPGTRLTVT.

The chain joins TRBV27 to TRBJ2-2; the D gene is possibly TRBD1 (6 bases). The CDR3 runs to 15 residues. Trimming shortened V by 8 bases and J by 5 bases, and 18 bases separated the two germline ends. Per the germline V gene, CDR1 is MNHEY and CDR2 is SMNVEV (reference sequence). In DNA, the CDR3 is TGTGCCAGCCGCGATGGGGGCTTAGGTACCGGGGAGCTGTTTTTT. Residues: CASRDGGLGTGELFF.

A word on this clone: Other DNA variants within this sample encode the same CDR3. This sequence joins TRBV9 and TRBJ2-1; perhaps TRBD2 as D (6 bases). Germline CDR1 SGDLS, CDR2 YYNGEE. The CDR3 has 17 amino acids. Trimming left V 1 base short and J 0 bases short, with 14 bases between. The CDR3 sequence is CASSVRAGGLSYNEQFF. The CDR3 region has the DNA TGTGCCAGCAGCGTACGAGCGGGCGGCCTCTCCTACAATGAGCAGTTCTTC.

The J gene is TRBJ1-2, the V gene TRBV5-6; D perhaps matches TRBD1 (6 bases). CDR1 is SGHDT, CDR2 YYEEEE, per germline. The CDR3 contains 12 residues. Deletions cut 4 bases from V and 6 bases from J, with 10 bases between. CDR3 amino acids: CASSPTGNGYTF. CDR3 DNA sequence: TGTGCCAGCAGCCCTACAGGGAATGGCTACACCTTC.